This is a list of T cell receptor beta chains from one sample in a study of blood T cell repertoires in COVID-19. Some clones are missing from TCRdb's copy, which holds only in-frame ones; the method was immunoSEQ multiplex PCR. The repertoire holds nearly 200,000 clones, with approximately 91% as singletons. Sequenced: peripheral blood. These receptors were obtained from a woman aged 40 to 50 who had recovered from COVID-19. The CDR3 runs from the conserved cysteine through the conserved F or W. Each record gives: V gene, clone size, D gene, J gene, CDR3 DNA, CDR3 protein. A D gene is named only where the DNA matches it firmly. Size values are once, few and many counts, or a class for expanded clones, and some rows have none.

v_call: TRBV27; clone_size: few; d_call: TRBD1; j_call: TRBJ1-6; cdr3_nt: TGTGCCAGCCGTCCGTGGGACAGCTATAATTCACCCCTCCACTTT; cdr3_aa: CASRPWDSYNSPLHF
v_call: TRBV14; clone_size: .; d_call: TRBD2; j_call: TRBJ2-3; cdr3_nt: TGTGCCAGCAGCGAACGAAGGACTAGCGGAGTCACAGATACGCAGTATTTT; cdr3_aa: CASSERRTSGVTDTQYF
v_call: TRBV30; clone_size: .; d_call: TRBD1; j_call: TRBJ1-2; cdr3_nt: TGTGCCTGGAGTTTCCCGGACAGGGATTCGATCTTGTCCACCTTC; cdr3_aa: CAWSFPDRDSILSTF
v_call: TRBV5-1; clone_size: few; d_call: .; j_call: TRBJ2-7; cdr3_nt: TGCGCCAGCAGCCCGGTTTTCGGGATGACTCATCTCGAGCAGTACTTC; cdr3_aa: CASSPVFGMTHLEQYF
v_call: TRBV28; clone_size: few; d_call: TRBD2; j_call: TRBJ2-1; cdr3_nt: TGTGCCAGCAGTTTGGGGACTAGCGGGGGCAATGAGCAGTTCTTC; cdr3_aa: CASSLGTSGGNEQFF
v_call: TRBV6-5; clone_size: .; d_call: TRBD2; j_call: TRBJ2-7; cdr3_nt: TGTGCCAGCAGGCAAACTAGCGGGTTCTCCTACGAGCAGTACTTC; cdr3_aa: CASRQTSGFSYEQYF
v_call: TRBV5-1; clone_size: few; d_call: .; j_call: TRBJ1-6; cdr3_nt: TGCGCCAGCAGTCCGAACAGGAGCTCCTATAATTCACCCCTCCACTTT; cdr3_aa: CASSPNRSSYNSPLHF
v_call: TRBV2; clone_size: .; d_call: TRBD2; j_call: TRBJ2-1; cdr3_nt: TGTGCCAGCAGGTCTACTAGCGGGAGACACAATGAGCAGTTCTTC; cdr3_aa: CASRSTSGRHNEQFF
v_call: TRBV3-1/TRBV3-2; clone_size: .; d_call: TRBD2; j_call: TRBJ2-2; cdr3_nt: TGTGCCAGCAGCCCCCCACCGGCGGGAGGTTGGTACGGGGAGCTGTTTTTT; cdr3_aa: CASSPPPAGGWYGELFF
v_call: TRBV21-1; clone_size: .; d_call: .; j_call: TRBJ1-5; cdr3_nt: TGTGCCAGCCAACGGAGGTTTACGAATCAGCCCCAGCATTTT; cdr3_aa: CASQRRFTNQPQHF
v_call: TRBV27; clone_size: .; d_call: .; j_call: TRBJ1-1; cdr3_nt: TGTGCCAGCAGTTTATCGACAGGTGGAACTGAAGCTTTCTTT; cdr3_aa: CASSLSTGGTEAFF
v_call: TRBV24-1; clone_size: .; d_call: TRBD1; j_call: TRBJ1-6; cdr3_nt: TGTGCCACCACCGTGCCAGGGGGGATGAATTCACCCCTCCACTTT; cdr3_aa: CATTVPGGMNSPLHF
v_call: TRBV4-2; clone_size: .; d_call: .; j_call: TRBJ1-5; cdr3_nt: TGTGCCAGCAGCCAAGAGGCGGTTTATAGCAATCAGCCCCAGCATTTT; cdr3_aa: CASSQEAVYSNQPQHF
v_call: TRBV28; clone_size: .; d_call: .; j_call: TRBJ1-5; cdr3_nt: TGTGCCAGCAGCACCATTAGGAGGGGCGATCAGCCCCAGCATTTT; cdr3_aa: CASSTIRRGDQPQHF
v_call: TRBV7-9; clone_size: .; d_call: TRBD2; j_call: TRBJ2-1; cdr3_nt: TGTGCCAGCAACCCTAGCGGGAGGGCCGTGGGTGAGTTCTTC; cdr3_aa: CASNPSGRAVGEFF
v_call: TRBV30; clone_size: .; d_call: .; j_call: TRBJ2-6; cdr3_nt: TGTGCCTGGAACCCTAGTCCTGGGGCCAACGTCCTGACTTTC; cdr3_aa: CAWNPSPGANVLTF
v_call: TRBV11-1; clone_size: .; d_call: .; j_call: TRBJ1-4; cdr3_nt: TGTGCCAGCAGTCGCACTCTTGCAACTAATGAAAAACTGTTTTTT; cdr3_aa: CASSRTLATNEKLFF
v_call: TRBV19; clone_size: .; d_call: .; j_call: TRBJ1-1; cdr3_nt: TGTGCCAGTAGTATCGGGGATGACTATGGCGAAGCTTTCTTT; cdr3_aa: CASSIGDDYGEAFF
v_call: TRBV5-1; clone_size: .; d_call: .; j_call: TRBJ2-3; cdr3_nt: TGCGCCAGCAGCTTGGGTAGACAGACAAACACAGATACGCAGTATTTT; cdr3_aa: CASSLGRQTNTDTQYF
v_call: TRBV20-1; clone_size: .; d_call: .; j_call: TRBJ1-5; cdr3_nt: TGCAGTGCTAGTGACGGCAATCAGCCCCAGCATTTT; cdr3_aa: CSASDGNQPQHF
v_call: TRBV4-3; clone_size: .; d_call: .; j_call: TRBJ2-6; cdr3_nt: TGCGCCAGCAGCCAAGAAGGGCAGGGGATGGGAACTGGGGCCAACGTCCTGACTTTC; cdr3_aa: CASSQEGQGMGTGANVLTF
v_call: TRBV4-2; clone_size: .; d_call: TRBD2; j_call: TRBJ2-1; cdr3_nt: TGTGCCAGCAGCAAATCTAGCGGGAGTTTTTACAATGAGCAGTTCTTC; cdr3_aa: CASSKSSGSFYNEQFF
v_call: TRBV5-1; clone_size: .; d_call: TRBD1; j_call: TRBJ2-5; cdr3_nt: TGCGCCAGCAGCTTGGCCGGACAGGGGGCCGGTGAGACCCAGTACTTC; cdr3_aa: CASSLAGQGAGETQYF
v_call: TRBV12-3/TRBV12-4; clone_size: .; d_call: .; j_call: TRBJ2-2; cdr3_nt: TGTGCCAGCAGCCCTGCGAACACCGGGGAGCTGTTTTTT; cdr3_aa: CASSPANTGELFF
v_call: TRBV14; clone_size: many; d_call: TRBD1; j_call: TRBJ2-1; cdr3_nt: TGTGCCAGCAATAGTGACAGGGTCCAGGATGAGCAGTTCTTC; cdr3_aa: CASNSDRVQDEQFF
v_call: TRBV9; clone_size: .; d_call: .; j_call: TRBJ2-1; cdr3_nt: TGTGCCAGCTCACGAGGTGTGAATGAGCAGTTCTTC; cdr3_aa: CASSRGVNEQFF
v_call: TRBV30; clone_size: .; d_call: .; j_call: TRBJ1-1; cdr3_nt: TGTGCCTGGAGTGTAAGGGGGGGAGTGAACACTGAAGCTTTCTTT; cdr3_aa: CAWSVRGGVNTEAFF
v_call: TRBV7-8; clone_size: .; d_call: .; j_call: TRBJ1-1; cdr3_nt: TGTGCCAGCAGCTTGGGGAAAAAGGGGGGGGCTTTCTTT; cdr3_aa: CASSLGKKGGAFF
v_call: TRBV27; clone_size: .; d_call: TRBD2; j_call: TRBJ2-2; cdr3_nt: TGTGCCAGCAGTTTAAGTCTAGCGGTCACCGGGGAGCTGTTTTTT; cdr3_aa: CASSLSLAVTGELFF
v_call: TRBV28; clone_size: .; d_call: .; j_call: TRBJ2-4; cdr3_nt: TGTGCCAGCAGTTTATCGGGGGGCGGAAACATTCAGTACTTC; cdr3_aa: CASSLSGGGNIQYF
v_call: TRBV6-1; clone_size: once; d_call: TRBD2; j_call: TRBJ2-3; cdr3_nt: TGTGCCAGCAGTGAACTAGCGGGAGGATCAGATACGCAGTATTTT; cdr3_aa: CASSELAGGSDTQYF
v_call: TRBV5-4; clone_size: .; d_call: .; j_call: TRBJ2-1; cdr3_nt: TGTGCCAGCAGCTTTTTCAGGTCGTCGGTCCCAAGTTACAATGAGCAGTTCTTC; cdr3_aa: CASSFFRSSVPSYNEQFF
v_call: TRBV29-1; clone_size: .; d_call: .; j_call: TRBJ2-5; cdr3_nt: TGCAGCTCGAAACGGGGGATGGGAGAGACCCAGTACTTC; cdr3_aa: CSSKRGMGETQYF
v_call: TRBV12-3/TRBV12-4; clone_size: .; d_call: TRBD1; j_call: TRBJ2-1; cdr3_nt: TGTGCCAGCAGTTCAGGGGGCAATGAGCAGTTCTTC; cdr3_aa: CASSSGGNEQFF
v_call: TRBV27; clone_size: .; d_call: .; j_call: TRBJ2-1; cdr3_nt: TGTGCCAGCAGTTTGTTTGAGGGTTCCTACAATGAGCAGTTCTTC; cdr3_aa: CASSLFEGSYNEQFF
v_call: TRBV30; clone_size: .; d_call: .; j_call: TRBJ2-1; cdr3_nt: TGTGCCTGGACTGAGACAAGCTCCTACAATGAGCAGTTCTTC; cdr3_aa: CAWTETSSYNEQFF
v_call: TRBV19; clone_size: .; d_call: .; j_call: TRBJ1-5; cdr3_nt: TGTGCCAGTAGTAGGCAGAATAGCAATCAGCCCCAGCATTTT; cdr3_aa: CASSRQNSNQPQHF
v_call: TRBV19; clone_size: .; d_call: .; j_call: TRBJ1-2; cdr3_nt: TGTGCCAGTAGTATGGACAGCTATGGCTACACCTTC; cdr3_aa: CASSMDSYGYTF
v_call: TRBV27; clone_size: .; d_call: TRBD1; j_call: TRBJ1-6; cdr3_nt: TGTGCCAGCAGTACCGGGACAGGGAATTCACCCCTCCACTTT; cdr3_aa: CASSTGTGNSPLHF
v_call: TRBV5-1; clone_size: once; d_call: .; j_call: TRBJ2-2; cdr3_nt: TGCGCCAGCAGCTTGGGGGCGCCGAACACCGGGGAGCTGTTTTTT; cdr3_aa: CASSLGAPNTGELFF
v_call: TRBV27; clone_size: .; d_call: .; j_call: TRBJ2-1; cdr3_nt: TGTGCCAGCAGTTTAGCGCAGGGGCACAATGAGCAGTTCTTC; cdr3_aa: CASSLAQGHNEQFF
v_call: TRBV7-2; clone_size: .; d_call: .; j_call: TRBJ1-2; cdr3_nt: TGTGCCAGCAGCAAGATGGGCACGGCGGGCTACACCTTC; cdr3_aa: CASSKMGTAGYTF
v_call: TRBV5-1; clone_size: .; d_call: .; j_call: TRBJ1-3; cdr3_nt: TGCGCCAGCAGCCAACACCCTATGGGGAGAAGCGGAAACACCATATATTTT; cdr3_aa: CASSQHPMGRSGNTIYF
v_call: TRBV2; clone_size: few; d_call: .; j_call: TRBJ2-6; cdr3_nt: TGTGCCAGCAGTCCTACTCAGGGATCCGGGGCCAACGTCCTGACTTTC; cdr3_aa: CASSPTQGSGANVLTF
v_call: TRBV19; clone_size: .; d_call: TRBD1; j_call: TRBJ1-2; cdr3_nt: TGTGCCAGTAGGGGGCGAGGGGGCAACTATGGCTACACCTTC; cdr3_aa: CASRGRGGNYGYTF
v_call: TRBV15; clone_size: .; d_call: TRBD1; j_call: TRBJ1-5; cdr3_nt: TGTGCCACCAGCAGAGACTGGGACAGGAGCAATCAGCCCCAGCATTTT; cdr3_aa: CATSRDWDRSNQPQHF
v_call: TRBV30; clone_size: .; d_call: TRBD2; j_call: TRBJ2-1; cdr3_nt: TGTGCCTGGACTGAAGGGACGGGAGGCCCCTACAATGAGCAGTTCTTC; cdr3_aa: CAWTEGTGGPYNEQFF
v_call: TRBV7-8; clone_size: .; d_call: .; j_call: TRBJ2-1; cdr3_nt: TGTGCCAGCAGGAACCGGGTCCTCTCGAATGAGCAGTTCTTC; cdr3_aa: CASRNRVLSNEQFF
v_call: TRBV19; clone_size: .; d_call: .; j_call: TRBJ1-2; cdr3_nt: TGTGCCAGTAGTATAGATCCGCGGTTACGCACCGGCAGCTATGGCTACACCTTC; cdr3_aa: CASSIDPRLRTGSYGYTF
v_call: TRBV28; clone_size: .; d_call: .; j_call: TRBJ2-7; cdr3_nt: TGTGCCAGCACCTTAAGCGGGTCCTACGAGCAGTACTTC; cdr3_aa: CASTLSGSYEQYF
v_call: TRBV18; clone_size: .; d_call: .; j_call: TRBJ1-4; cdr3_nt: TGTGCCAGCTCATCCACCAGGGCTGCAACTAATGAAAAACTGTTTTTT; cdr3_aa: CASSSTRAATNEKLFF
v_call: TRBV11-3; clone_size: once; d_call: TRBD2; j_call: TRBJ2-1; cdr3_nt: TGTGCCAGCAGCCCCCCCCTATCGACTAGCGAGAACAATGAGCAGTTCTTC; cdr3_aa: CASSPPLSTSENNEQFF
v_call: TRBV9; clone_size: once; d_call: TRBD1; j_call: TRBJ1-2; cdr3_nt: TGTGCCAGCAGCGTAGCCAGAGGGGGCGGGTATGGCTACACCTTC; cdr3_aa: CASSVARGGGYGYTF
v_call: TRBV27; clone_size: .; d_call: TRBD1; j_call: TRBJ1-2; cdr3_nt: TGTGCCAGCAGTGCAGGGGGCCTCGGGAATGGCTACACCTTC; cdr3_aa: CASSAGGLGNGYTF
v_call: TRBV6-6; clone_size: .; d_call: .; j_call: TRBJ1-5; cdr3_nt: TGTGCCAGCAGTTACATGGAGAGGGATCAGCCCCAGCATTTT; cdr3_aa: CASSYMERDQPQHF
v_call: TRBV30; clone_size: .; d_call: TRBD1; j_call: TRBJ2-7; cdr3_nt: TGTGCCTGGAAGCGACAGGGCGCCTACGAGCAGTACTTC; cdr3_aa: CAWKRQGAYEQYF
v_call: TRBV19; clone_size: .; d_call: .; j_call: TRBJ1-3; cdr3_nt: TGTGCCAGTAGGCGGGGAACTGGAAACACCATATATTTT; cdr3_aa: CASRRGTGNTIYF
v_call: TRBV4-1; clone_size: .; d_call: .; j_call: TRBJ1-2; cdr3_nt: TGCGCCAGCAGCCAAATGGACACTCCTAACTATGGCTACACCTTC; cdr3_aa: CASSQMDTPNYGYTF